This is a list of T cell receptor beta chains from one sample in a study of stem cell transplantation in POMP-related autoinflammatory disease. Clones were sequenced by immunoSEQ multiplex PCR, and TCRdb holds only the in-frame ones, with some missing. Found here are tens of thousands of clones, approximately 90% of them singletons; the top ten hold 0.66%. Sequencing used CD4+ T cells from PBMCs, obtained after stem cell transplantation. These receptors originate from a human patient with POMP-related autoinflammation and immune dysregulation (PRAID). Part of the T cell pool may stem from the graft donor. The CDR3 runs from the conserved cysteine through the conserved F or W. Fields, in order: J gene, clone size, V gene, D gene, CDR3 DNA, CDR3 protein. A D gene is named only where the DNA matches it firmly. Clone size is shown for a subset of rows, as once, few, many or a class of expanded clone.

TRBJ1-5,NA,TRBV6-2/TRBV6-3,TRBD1,TGTGCCAGCAGTTACTCGGACAGGGGGCATCAGCCCCAGCATTTT,CASSYSDRGHQPQHF
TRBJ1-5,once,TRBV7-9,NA,TGTGCCAGCAGCCCGTCGGGGAATCAGCCCCAGCATTTT,CASSPSGNQPQHF
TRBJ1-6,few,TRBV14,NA,TGTGCCAGCAGCTCTACCACTCGTGCACCCCTCCACTTT,CASSSTTRAPLHF
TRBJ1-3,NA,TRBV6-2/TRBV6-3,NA,TGTGCCAGCAGTTACTTCGAGATTGCTGGAAACACCATATATTTT,CASSYFEIAGNTIYF
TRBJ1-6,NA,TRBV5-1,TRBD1,TGCGCCAGCAGCTTGGGGACAGGGGGCGCGTATTCACCCCTCCACTTT,CASSLGTGGAYSPLHF
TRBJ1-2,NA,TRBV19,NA,TGTGCCAGTAGTATGGACAGAAACTATGGCTACACCTTC,CASSMDRNYGYTF
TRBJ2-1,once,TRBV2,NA,TGTGCCAGCGGCGAGACGTACCGACACAATGAGCAGTTCTTC,CASGETYRHNEQFF
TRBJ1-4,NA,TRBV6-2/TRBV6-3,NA,TGTGCCAGCAGTAGGAGGGGGGCGCGAGGTGAAAAACTGTTTTTT,CASSRRGARGEKLFF
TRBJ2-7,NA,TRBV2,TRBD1,TGTGCCAGCAGTGCCGGACAGGGGGCGCGGGAGCAGTACTTC,CASSAGQGAREQYF
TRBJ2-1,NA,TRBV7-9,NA,TGTGCCAGCAGCTTAGGGTCGTCCTACAATGAGCAGTTCTTC,CASSLGSSYNEQFF
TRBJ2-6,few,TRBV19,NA,TGTGCCAGTAGTCGAGCCGGGAGTAGCGCCCTCTCTGGGGCCAACGTCCTGACTTTC,CASSRAGSSALSGANVLTF
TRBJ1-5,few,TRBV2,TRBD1,TGTGCCAGCAGTGCCGACAGGGCCTACCAGCCCCAGCATTTT,CASSADRAYQPQHF
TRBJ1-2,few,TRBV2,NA,TGTGCCAGCACCCTCTCTCGGCAGTTCTATGGCTACACCTTC,CASTLSRQFYGYTF
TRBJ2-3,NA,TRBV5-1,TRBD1,TGCGCCAGCAGCTTTACGGGACAGGGAGGGACAGATACGCAGTATTTT,CASSFTGQGGTDTQYF
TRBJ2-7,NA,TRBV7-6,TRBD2,TGTGCCAGCAGCTTATTACTAGCGGGAGGGCCGGTGTCGGGCGAGCAGTACTTC,CASSLLLAGGPVSGEQYF
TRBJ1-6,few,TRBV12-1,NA,TGTGCCAGCAGCTTTAATGGACAGTTTTTGGGTAATTCACCCCTCCACTTT,CASSFNGQFLGNSPLHF
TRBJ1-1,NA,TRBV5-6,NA,TGTGCCAGCAGCTTGGGGAACAGGGCGAACACTGAAGCTTTCTTT,CASSLGNRANTEAFF
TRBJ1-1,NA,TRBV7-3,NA,TGTGCCAGCAGCTTAACCGCCCCTCAGGGACTCCAGAGTGAAGCTTTCTTT,CASSLTAPQGLQSEAFF
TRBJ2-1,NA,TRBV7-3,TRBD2,TGTGCCAGCAGCTCTGGACTAGCGGGAGACAATGAGCAGTTCTTC,CASSSGLAGDNEQFF
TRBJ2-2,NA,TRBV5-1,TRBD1,TGCGCCAGCAGCAGGGGGCAAGAGACCGGGGAGCTGTTTTTT,CASSRGQETGELFF
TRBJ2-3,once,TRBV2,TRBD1,TGTGCCAGCAGTGAAGCGCGTCTAGGGGGCAGAGATACGCAGTATTTT,CASSEARLGGRDTQYF
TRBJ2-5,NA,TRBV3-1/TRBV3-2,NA,TGTGCCAGCAGCCAATTTGAGGGGGGGCCTGGGACCCAGTACTTC,CASSQFEGGPGTQYF
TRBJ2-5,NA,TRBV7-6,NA,TGTGCCAGCAGCTTATCAATGGCGGAGACCCAGTACTTC,CASSLSMAETQYF
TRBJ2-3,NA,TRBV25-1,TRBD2,TGTGCCAGCAGTGCTACCCGGAGCGGGAGAAGGACAGATACGCAGTATTTT,CASSATRSGRRTDTQYF
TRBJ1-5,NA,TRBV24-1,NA,TGTGCCACCAGTGATTTTGATCAGCCCCAGCATTTT,CATSDFDQPQHF
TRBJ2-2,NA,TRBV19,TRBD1,TGTGCCAGTAGTATAGGACAGGGTGCCACCGGGGAGCTGTTTTTT,CASSIGQGATGELFF
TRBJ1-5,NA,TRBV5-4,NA,TGTGCCAGCAGCTCGGGACCAGGAGAACAGCCCCAGCATTTT,CASSSGPGEQPQHF
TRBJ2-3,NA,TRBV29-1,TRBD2,TGCAGCGTCCCCGGGACTAGCGGGTCTAGCACAGATACGCAGTATTTT,CSVPGTSGSSTDTQYF
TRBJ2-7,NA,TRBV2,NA,TGTGCCAGCAAGGTTTCGGCGGCTAGCTCCTACGAGCAGTACTTC,CASKVSAASSYEQYF
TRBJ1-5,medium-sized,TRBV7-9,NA,TGTGCCAGCAGCTTAGCAGGTTATGACCAGCCCCAGCATTTT,CASSLAGYDQPQHF
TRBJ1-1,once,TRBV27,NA,TGTGCCAGCAGTTTATCGGGGCCAGACACTGAAGCTTTCTTT,CASSLSGPDTEAFF
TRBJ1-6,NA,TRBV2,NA,TGTGCCAGCAGTGCGGAGAGGGGTAATTCACCCCTCCACTTT,CASSAERGNSPLHF
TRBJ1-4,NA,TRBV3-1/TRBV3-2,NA,TGTGCCAGCAGCCAACCGGGGATTGCAACTAATGAAAAACTGTTTTTT,CASSQPGIATNEKLFF
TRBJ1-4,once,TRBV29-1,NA,TGCAGCGTTGGGGACAAGACTCTATTTTTT,CSVGDKTLFF
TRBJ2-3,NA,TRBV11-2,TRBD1,TGTGCCAGCAGCCCGGGACAGGCCAGAAATACGCAGTATTTT,CASSPGQARNTQYF
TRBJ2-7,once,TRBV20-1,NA,TGCAGTGCTAGTGGGGGGATGATCCACGAGCAGTACTTC,CSASGGMIHEQYF
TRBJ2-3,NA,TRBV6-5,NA,TGTGCCACAATCCCCGAAGGGACAGATACGCAGTATTTT,CATIPEGTDTQYF
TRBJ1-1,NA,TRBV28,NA,TGTGCCAGCAGTTCCATGGAGACCGAAGCTTTCTTT,CASSSMETEAFF
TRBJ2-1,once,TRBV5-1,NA,TGCGCCAGCAGCTTAGGAGTAGGGCCACAGAATGAGCAGTTCTTC,CASSLGVGPQNEQFF
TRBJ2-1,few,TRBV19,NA,TGTGCCAGTACGGGGTACAATGAGCAGTTCTTC,CASTGYNEQFF
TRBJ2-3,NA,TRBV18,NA,TGTGCCAGCTCACCACTCAAGGGGACGCAGTATTTT,CASSPLKGTQYF
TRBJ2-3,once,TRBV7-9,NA,TGTGCCAGCAGCTTAGTGGGGACTGTAGCAGATACGCAGTATTTT,CASSLVGTVADTQYF
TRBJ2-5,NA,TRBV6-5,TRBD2,TGTGCCAGCACTTCCCGGGGGGGCGTCCAAGAGACCCAGTACTTC,CASTSRGGVQETQYF
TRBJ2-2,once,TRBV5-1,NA,TGCGCCAGCAGCATAATCCGACAAACGAACACCGGGGAGCTGTTTTTT,CASSIIRQTNTGELFF
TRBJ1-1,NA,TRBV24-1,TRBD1,TGTGCCACCAGTGATCCCGACAGGGTTGGTGAAGCTTTCTTT,CATSDPDRVGEAFF
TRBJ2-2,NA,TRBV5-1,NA,TGCGCCACCTCGCCCTATTCGAACACCGGGGAGCTGTTTTTT,CATSPYSNTGELFF
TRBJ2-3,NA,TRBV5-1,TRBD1,TGCGCCAGCAGCTCGGACAGGGGGACAGATACGCAGTATTTT,CASSSDRGTDTQYF
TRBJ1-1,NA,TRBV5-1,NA,TGCGCCAGCGGCCCCGCGGTAGGCACTGAAGCTTTCTTT,CASGPAVGTEAFF
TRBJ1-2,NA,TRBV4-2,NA,TGTGCCAGCAGCCAAGATCCTACTCAGAACTATGGCTACACCTTC,CASSQDPTQNYGYTF
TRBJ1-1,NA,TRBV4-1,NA,TGCGCCAGCAGCCAAGAAGTTGGGATGTCGATTAACACTGAAGCTTTCTTT,CASSQEVGMSINTEAFF
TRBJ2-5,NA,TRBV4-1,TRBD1,TGCGCCAGCAGCCAGGGGGACAGGGACCAAGAGACCCAGTACTTC,CASSQGDRDQETQYF
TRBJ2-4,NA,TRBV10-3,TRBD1,TGTGCCATCAGTGAGTCCGAAGACAGGGGAGACATTCAGTACTTC,CAISESEDRGDIQYF
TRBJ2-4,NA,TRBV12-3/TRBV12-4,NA,TGTGCCAGCAGTTTAGGGGAATCGCACATTCAGTACTTC,CASSLGESHIQYF
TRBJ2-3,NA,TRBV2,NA,TGTGCCAGCAGTGGTACCGACCTCCCCGGGTATTTT,CASSGTDLPGYF
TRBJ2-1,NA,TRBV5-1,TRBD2,TGCGCCAGCAGCCAACCCCCTAGCGGGGCTTCCTACAATGAGCAGTTCTTC,CASSQPPSGASYNEQFF
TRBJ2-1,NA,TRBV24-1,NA,TGTGCCACCAGTGATTTTTCTGGAGTGACGGATGAGCAGTTCTTC,CATSDFSGVTDEQFF
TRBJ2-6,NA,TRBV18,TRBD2,TGTGCCAGCTCACGAGCGGGAGTCCCTTTTGGGGCCAACGTCCTGACTTTC,CASSRAGVPFGANVLTF